This T cell receptor beta chain was sequenced in a study of blood T cell repertoires in COVID-19. Overall study context: The United States, Italy and Spain were the sources of the acute and convalescent COVID-19 samples. PBMCs, B-cell-depleted T cells, or T cells were the source of the cDNA or gDNA that made up the material.

Germline CDR1 is MNHEY and CDR2 is SVGAGI. V gave up 7 bases and J gave up 4 bases, with 14 bases separating them. The CDR3 length is 13 residues. As handled by the study authors: Cell counts per sample came from amplifying reference gene primers. The assay was immunoSEQ multiplex PCR, and TCRdb's table has in-frame clones only and misses some. V and J calls and clone size are as listed in that table; D and trimming were resolved from the DNA. The sample consists of about 59,000 clones, around 80% of them appearing once. The gene calls are TRBV6-5 and TRBJ2-7; D is perhaps TRBD1 (6 bases). Sequencing was performed on peripheral blood. The receptor comes from a man between 60 and 75 years old with acute or convalescent COVID-19. CDR3 in amino acids: CASTPRDKYEQYF. The CDR3 DNA sequence: TGTGCCAGCACCCCCCGGGACAAATACGAGCAGTACTTC.